This T cell receptor beta chain was profiled in a study of shared clonotypes between healthy human individuals (dated by TCRdb to the early 2020s). Regarding the complete study: Two women and a few men aged 18 to 49 years were included in the cohort. Per donor, three plates each were used for CD4 naive and CD4 memory, two for CD8 naive, and one for CD8 memory. The study deeply sequenced blood TCR repertoires of five healthy adults to estimate repertoire size and the extent of clonotype sharing between individuals. Different laboratories and diverse techniques were used to prepare libraries and sequence TCR repertoires, to increase sequencing depth and limit assay-specific biases. Per donor, leukapheresis produced somewhere between about 0.85 and 8.9 billion PBMCs.

Using the deep immunoSEQ assay, multiplex PCR amplified TCR CDR3 regions from genomic DNA. Extracted genomic DNA from each cell subset was spread evenly across all wells of several immunoSEQ 96-well plates, with each plate serving as a replicate. Each replicate PCR for sorted subsets received about 210 ng genomic DNA, equal to roughly 30,000 T cell genomes. Purified libraries were quantified with a Qubit 3.0 fluorometer, sized on a Bioanalyzer 2100, and re-quantified with the KAPA Library Quantification kit. Each immunoSEQ 96-well plate was sequenced on its own single-read 150-cycle Illumina NextSeq 550 flow cell. Concerning the study's data processing: The immunoSEQ output contained only junctional sequences without quality scores, so filtering could not match that applied to full-length reads. Sequences were annotated with PyIR, a Python wrapper for IgBLAST v1.9, and V/J genes and CDR3 were assigned using IMGT germline references. Reads with weak V/J assignments (E-value above 1e-6), missing CDR3, stop codons, out-of-frame junctions, or ambiguous translated residues were removed. V3J clonotypes were defined as sequences sharing the same inferred V gene, J gene, and CDR3 amino acid sequence. To compute the percentage overlap between repertoires, the number of shared unique clonotypes was divided by the size of the smaller repertoire. Richness of each repertoire was evaluated using RTK rarefaction, the Chao1 estimator, and Recon v2.1 estimates of unobserved clonotypes. For all TCRbeta clonotypes obtained by the gDNA method from a handful of donors, generation probabilities were computed with OLGA. As stored in TCRdb, this immuneACCESS dataset retains in-frame rearrangements with V and J assigned. A fraction of the clones does not appear; measured against another copy, unresolved V genes explain less than half of the discrepancy, and the remainder lacks a known reason. The D gene and trimming were derived from the DNA, and the V and J assignments and clone size from that table. Counted in this sample were some 2.1 million clones; roughly 96% of them appeared once. The ten largest clonotypes hold 0.13% of the sample.

The CDR3, from cysteine to phenylalanine, totals 14 residues. Only the CDR3 part of the read is kept: 42 bases, read in frame from the first base. After removal of 5 bases from V and 2 bases from J, the junction retains 4 bases not matched to a gene. CDR1 and CDR2 are read off the germline V gene as SGDLS and YYNGEE. General findings and caveats noted by the study authors: Sampling was restricted to blood, and TCR repertoires in tissues likely differ from the TCR repertoires found in blood. Estimated clonotype richness was generally larger for naive than for memory subsets. Pairwise subsampling indicated that sequencing depth was expected to affect the degree of clonotype sharing among donors. Compared with non-shared clonotypes, the clonotypes found in all four sorted-subset donors had higher generation probabilities. Across several donors, approximately 5% of naive CD4, 3% to 3.5% of naive CD8, 2.3% of memory CD4, and roughly 0.41% of memory CD8 clonotypes were shared. The small number of donors limited the genetic and exposure-history diversity represented. Incomplete sequencing was indicated by rarefaction of sorted-subset datasets, despite the large sequencing depth.

Notes on this clone: Its cognate antigen has yet to be identified. Base qualities were left out, and no much larger clone turns up one base away. Other DNA sequences in the same sample also yield this CDR3.

The donors were healthy, HIV-negative adults with no recently reported acute infections or vaccinations. Only Caucasian adults living in Nashville, Tennessee, USA were represented among the donors. Magnetic negative selection was used to enrich CD4+ T cells, after which naive cells were positively selected on CD45RA and the negative fraction became the memory subset. After blood collection by leukapheresis, PBMCs were isolated using Ficoll-Histopaque density gradient centrifugation and then cryopreserved in the vapor phase of liquid nitrogen. Analytical flow cytometry was used to check the purity and quantity of each magnetically sorted T cell population. From each sorted fraction, genomic DNA was isolated and quantified by UV absorbance on a Nanodrop 2000c.

Sequencing was done on a sample of naive CD4+ T cells sorted from blood. The cell subset or site label corresponds to: CD45RA+ positively selected. The sequence is built from TRBV9 and TRBJ2-7; 10 nucleotides in the junction match TRBD1. The TCR sequence derives from a man aged 18 to 30 in good health. This receptor carries the CDR3 CASSTGTGAYEQYF. The nucleotides read TGTGCCAGCAGTACCGGGACAGGGGCCTACGAGCAGTACTTC.